This T cell receptor (beta chain) was recorded in a study of T cell responses to AZD1222 COVID-19 vaccine. TCRdb keeps only in-frame clones here, not all; method: immunoSEQ multiplex PCR. The table shows about 100,000 clones, with roughly 86% occurring only once. This CDR3 comprises 15 residues. Germline-derived CDR1 and CDR2 are MNHEY and SVGAGI. Trimming took 4 bases from V and 0 from J, leaving 13 bases between them. This clonotype was obtained from an adult who received the MenACWY meningococcal vaccine as a control. This chain joins TRBV6-5 and TRBJ2-7, with D perhaps given as TRBD1 or TRBD2 (6 bases each). The sample consisted of peripheral blood, taken 28 days after the second dose of the MenACWY control vaccine. The CDR3 spells CASSSSDRPSYEQYF. The CDR3 nucleotides read TGTGCCAGCAGTTCTAGCGACAGGCCCTCCTACGAGCAGTACTTC.